This TCR beta chain was observed in a study of blood T cell repertoires in COVID-19. Study overall: Sources were T cells, B-cell-depleted T cells, or PBMCs; the material itself was cDNA or gDNA.

Germline CDR1 and CDR2: SQVTM and ANQGSEA. The CDR3 is 11 residues long. Trimming stripped 8 bases from V and 4 bases from J, with 10 bases between. Sequencing was performed with immunoSEQ multiplex PCR; in TCRdb, only in-frame clones are kept and a portion is missing. Of roughly 330,000 clones listed, about 89% are singletons. What was sequenced was peripheral blood. The chain is built from TRBV29-1 and TRBJ2-3; maybe TRBD2 (5 bases). The receptor comes from a man aged 18-30 years who had recovered from COVID-19. This CDR3 is CSSERPDTQYF. The CDR3 DNA sequence: TGCAGCTCCGAGCGGCCAGATACGCAGTATTTT.